Here is one T cell receptor (beta chain) with its context. Its antigen is undetermined. The data originate from a study of T cells expressing NK-cell markers. Across the study: Each TCR beta repertoire originated in sorted T cells that were CD3+CD56+NKG2C+, CD3+CD56+NKG2C- or CD3+CD56-NKG2C+. There were seven HCMV-seropositive donors and one seronegative donor among the eight sequenced.

With the 5' RACE reads reprocessed, TCRdb shows one record per CDR3 protein and no DNA. The sample table sets out about 160,000 distinct CDR3 sequences. This CDR3 contains 13 residues. Germline V CDR1 and CDR2: MNHNS, SASEGT. Study findings and constraints: It was still unclear whether expanded NKG2C+ T cell clones were HCMV specific. These clonotypes, the leaders elsewhere, also led the CD3+CD56-NKG2C+ fraction in a few donors.

Sequencing was done on a sample of blood T cells: a sorted CD56 or NKG2C T cell subset, CD4+ or CD8+ T cells, or bulk PBMC T cells (not recorded which). This rearrangement joins TRBV6-1 to TRBJ1-2. The TCR was taken from a man aged 18 to 70 in good health. The CDR3 sequence: CASSEGAGYGYTF.